Included here is one T cell receptor (beta chain) sequence, with context. Its antigen is still unknown. The CDR3 covers 18 residues. Trimming stripped 0 bases from V and 4 bases from J, with 19 bases between. Germline CDR1 reads SGHDN; CDR2 reads FVKESK. The record originates from a study of OX40 agonist ivuxolimab in advanced cancers. Study-wide context: Intravenous ivuxolimab at 0.01 to 10 mg/kg was given to patients every 2 weeks. Study results and limitations: CD8+ T cells (on average) carried more expanded clones than CD4+ T cells. The authors did not determine the antigen specificity of the expanded peripheral T cells. Among some nonresponders, normalized T-cell clonal expansion was also low.

Profiling relied on immunoSEQ multiplex PCR, and the TCRdb table lists in-frame clones only, not all of them. The sample lists approximately 8,200 clones; 87% were seen once. The chain is built from TRBV14 and TRBJ2-1; a weak D match, TRBD2 (5 bases). The sequences come from CD4+ or CD8+ T cells sorted from blood, collected in a trial of the OX40 agonist ivuxolimab. The sequence derives from an adult with an advanced solid tumor such as melanoma, head and neck, liver or kidney cancer. In DNA form, the CDR3 reads TGTGCCAGCAGCCAAGATGTATCGCTAGCCCTCTGGTACAATGAGCAGTTCTTC. Encoded protein: CASSQDVSLALWYNEQFF.